Reported below is one T cell receptor (beta chain). This clone turned up a few times. Its antigen is not yet known. The input lacks base qualities; no much larger clone sits a single base away. Collaborating institutions collected whole blood in K2EDTA tubes following their own protocols. Collaborator samples were shipped for TCRbeta analysis as frozen whole blood, isolated PBMCs, or DNA extracted from either sample type. These data belong to a study of blood T cell repertoires in COVID-19 (dated by TCRdb to about 2020). Some background on the complete study: The collaborator samples originated in the United States, Italy and Spain and spanned the acute and convalescent phases of COVID-19. Where HLA class I and class II types were available, the types were taken from metadata supplied by the sample provider, not from assay-based typing. The sample metadata nearly always contained a de-identified subject ID, COVID-19 status, age in years and sex. The samples were drawn from two sources: the first 160 participants of the ongoing ImmuneRACE study, and fewer than 1,500 subjects contributed by 6 global collaborators. The prospective study material was composed of cDNA or gDNA derived from T cells, B-cell-depleted T cells, or PBMCs. Deeply sampled blood TCRbeta repertoires from subjects exposed to, actively infected with, or recovered from COVID-19 were included in the dataset. A freely available public database, intended as a resource for researchers studying the immune response to SARS-CoV-2, is where the repertoires were released. Broad study findings and their caveats: The amount of clinical and demographic metadata varied by source and participant and was provided uncurated.

The immunoSEQ Assay, a bias-controlled multiplex PCR, was used to amplify TCRbeta CDR3 regions from genomic DNA. The paper's data handling went like this. Nucleated cell counts per sample were estimated from amplification of reference gene primers within the assay. Sequence reads were collapsed and filtered to measure the absolute abundance of every unique TCRbeta CDR3 rearrangement. Productive Simpson clonality was computed per sample as the square root of Simpson's diversity index over productive rearrangements. TCRdb carries this immuneACCESS record with in-frame sequences only. Its versions omit some clonotypes, under half of them owing to an unresolved V gene in the studies checked, with the rest unexplained. For V, J and clone size, that table is used; D and trimming come from the DNA. In this sample the table shows some 83,000 clones, less than 80% of which occur a single time. The ten largest account for around 15% of the sample.

Sequenced: peripheral blood. The source of this sequence is a woman aged 80 or over with acute or convalescent COVID-19.

The DNA is as follows: TGTGCCAGCAGTTACTCGAAGGTTAGCGGGGACTCCTACAATGAGCAGTTCTTC. The encoded protein is CASSYSKVSGDSYNEQFF. The V and J segments used are TRBV6-2 or TRBV6-3 and TRBJ2-1, and 8 junctional nucleotides match TRBD2. From cysteine to phenylalanine, the CDR3 is 18 amino acids long. Only the CDR3 DNA is retained, 54 bases long and in frame from the first base. V is trimmed back by 0 bases and J by 0 bases, and the junction contains 7 bases that no gene match accounts for. Sequences MNHEY (CDR1) and SVGEGT (CDR2) are obtained from the germline V gene.